This T cell receptor beta chain stems from a study of blood T cells in healthy people across ages. V was pared by 1 base and J by 6 bases, with 14 bases between. The CDR3 contains 15 residues. Germline CDR1 reads LGHNA; CDR2 reads YNFKEQ. This clonotype was counted ten times or more. Its antigen is unidentified. Extraction yielded at least 5 micrograms of total RNA per sample. With a J-beta primer mix and a sample-barcoded 5' primer, a second PCR ran about 6 to 11 cycles. Each cDNA molecule, via a template-switch adaptor with 12 random nucleotides, was tagged. A minimum of 2.5 million CDR3-containing paired-end reads was obtained for each sample. One entry per CDR3 protein, called by TCRdb with MiXCR from the 5' RACE reads. The repertoire holds more than 800,000 distinct CDR3 sequences, with 25% to 35% as singletons. Study findings and constraints: There was a strong correlation between TCR beta diversity and naive T cell percentage.

This sequence joins TRBV4-2 and TRBJ2-3; possibly TRBD2 for D (7 bases). Sequencing used blood. The TCR comes from an elderly woman in good health. The CDR3 bases are TGTGCCAGCAGCCAAGTTGACCGGGGGGCCGATACGCAGTATTTT. It yields the protein CASSQVDRGADTQYF.